A single sample gave rise to the 11 T cell receptor beta chains below, sequenced in a study of T cell responses to AZD1222 COVID-19 vaccine. Assay used: immunoSEQ multiplex PCR; TCRdb lists only in-frame clones, some missing. The sample holds some 200,000 clones, roughly 92% seen once. This specimen was peripheral blood, taken 28 days after the second AZD1222 dose. All receptors come from an adult who received the AZD1222 COVID-19 vaccine.

The CDR3 nucleotides are TGTGCCAGCAGTTTACTATTTAGCGGAAACACTGAAGCTTTCTTT. It is translated as CASSLLFSGNTEAFF. The gene calls are TRBV27 and TRBJ1-1; D gene unclear. This CDR3 is built from 15 residues. V lost 2 bases, J lost 2 bases, and 12 bases lay in between. The V gene's germline CDR1 is MNHEY and CDR2 SMNVEV (reference sequence).

This sequence joins TRBV11-3 and TRBJ2-1; unclear D gene. The V and J ends lost 3 bases and 4 bases respectively, with 13 bases between them. The germline CDR1 and CDR2 sequences are SGHNT and YENEEA. The CDR3 loop spans 15 amino acids. The CDR3 loop reads CASSFSMTSYNEQFF. The CDR3 nucleotides read TGTGCCAGCAGCTTTTCCATGACGAGTTACAATGAGCAGTTCTTC.

The chain carries TRBV5-1 and TRBJ1-6; D gene unclear. The CDR3 contains 14 residues. From germline, CDR1 is SGHRS and CDR2 YFSETQ. Deletions cut 5 bases from V and 1 base from J, with 7 bases between. The CDR3 region has the DNA TGCGCCAGCAGTAGGGATTCCTATAATTCACCCCTCCACTTT. Its translation is CASSRDSYNSPLHF.

V gene TRBV7-9 combines with J gene TRBJ2-4; tentatively, D is TRBD1 (6 bases). Per the germline V gene, CDR1 is SEHNR and CDR2 is FQNEAQ (reference sequence). This CDR3 contains 13 residues. The V end was cut by 5 bases, the J end by 5 bases, with 10 bases between. The CDR3 nucleotides read TGTGCCAGCAGCCCCCGGACAGAAAACATTCAGTACTTC. Its translation is CASSPRTENIQYF.

The chain links TRBV5-1 to TRBJ2-5; D possibly corresponds to TRBD1 (6 bases). This CDR3 has 16 amino acids. Germline CDR1 SGHRS, CDR2 YFSETQ. V dropped 0 bases and J dropped 5 bases, with 17 bases sitting between them. This CDR3 is CASSLGPGPGQETQYF. The CDR3 bases are TGCGCCAGCAGCTTGGGGCCGGGACCTGGACAGGAGACCCAGTACTTC.

The chain recombines TRBV6-5 with TRBJ1-1; 7 bases fit TRBD1. V lost 2 bases and J lost 4; bases outside the gene matches: 10. Germline V gives CDR1 MNHEY, CDR2 SVGAGI. CDR3 length equals 16 residues. CDR3 coding DNA: TGTGCCAGCAGTTACCCTACGACAGGGTTGGCCACTGAAGCTTTCTTT. Its translation: CASSYPTTGLATEAFF.

The chain has TRBV11-1 and TRBJ2-1; D unresolved. Trimming stripped 5 bases from V and 4 bases from J, with 3 bases between. The V gene's germline CDR1 is SGHAT and CDR2 FQDESV (reference sequence). This CDR3 has 11 residues. The CDR3 region is CASSVYNEQFF. In DNA form, the CDR3 reads TGTGCCAGCAGCGTATACAATGAGCAGTTCTTC.

The CDR3 reads CASSRQGANTEAFF. The DNA for the CDR3 is TGTGCCAGCTCCCGACAGGGGGCAAACACTGAAGCTTTCTTT. V and J are TRBV9 and TRBJ1-1; the match to TRBD1 covers 10 bases. V lost 7 bases to trimming and J lost 2 bases; unmatched junction nucleotides: 5. Germline V CDR1 and CDR2: SGDLS, YYNGEE. The CDR3 sequence is 14 residues long.

V is TRBV7-6 and J is TRBJ2-3; 11 positions agree with TRBD2. The germline V gene has CDR1 SGHVS and CDR2 FNYEAQ. V was pared by 5 bases and J by 5 bases, with 9 bases of the junction left unmatched. CDR3 length: 16 residues. CDR3 amino acids: CASSDLWLAGGDTQYF. In DNA, the CDR3 is TGTGCCAGCAGCGACCTTTGGCTAGCGGGAGGAGATACGCAGTATTTT.

This chain connects TRBV5-1 to TRBJ1-5; 8 bases are a match to TRBD1. The trim removed 0 bases at V and 5 bases at J, leaving 4 bases unmatched. The CDR3 loop spans 15 amino acids. In germline, CDR1 is SGHRS, CDR2 YFSETQ. CDR3 DNA sequence: TGCGCCAGCAGCTTGGTTGCAGGGGGCGATCAGCCCCAGCATTTT. As protein: CASSLVAGGDQPQHF. The full variable domain, completed using reference TRBV5-1 and TRBJ1-5, is KAGVTQTPRYLIKTRGQQVTLSCSPISGHRSVSWYQQTPGQGLQFLFEYFSETQRNKGNFPGRFSGRQFSNSRSEMNVSTLELGDSALYLCASSLVAGGDQPQHFGDGTRLSIL.

The chain combines TRBV4-3 with TRBJ1-6; D is undetermined. The CDR3 spans 13 residues. The germline gives CDR1 LGHNA, CDR2 YSLEER. V lost 1 base and J lost 12, with 10 bases in between. The CDR3 is CASSQAHLGPLHF. CDR3 sequence (DNA): TGCGCCAGCAGCCAAGCCCACTTAGGACCCCTCCACTTT.